The 23 T cell receptor beta chains in this list originate from one sample, sequenced in a study of OX40 agonist ivuxolimab in advanced cancers. Assay: immunoSEQ multiplex PCR; the TCRdb copy retains only in-frame clones and omits some. The sample includes just under 80,000 clones, around 91% of them seen just once. The sample here was CD4+ or CD8+ T cells sorted from blood, taken in a trial of the OX40 agonist ivuxolimab. These receptors were collected from an adult with an advanced solid tumor such as melanoma, head and neck, liver or kidney cancer.

The chain joins TRBV7-2 to TRBJ1-1, with D unclear. The germline V gene has CDR1 SGHTA and CDR2 FQGNSA. CDR3 length: 14 amino acids. Deletions cut 5 bases from V and 3 bases from J, with 13 bases between. Here the CDR3 DNA reads TGTGCCAGCAGCAGAGCCCTAGGGCACACTGAAGCTTTCTTT. This gives the protein CASSRALGHTEAFF.

A note on this clone: A junction boundary mismatches the germline segment, possibly from a read error. The chain recombines TRBV6-1 with TRBJ2-7; tentative D call: TRBD2 (5 bases). The CDR3 is made up of 13 amino acids. The germline V gene has CDR1 MNHNS and CDR2 SASEGT. This CDR3 reads CASSEGLRYEQYF. The CDR3 DNA sequence: TGTGCCAGCAGCGAAGGACTTCGCTACGAGCAGTACTTC.

The rearrangement uses TRBV25-1 and TRBJ1-1, with TRBD1 as a possible D gene (6 bases). Per the germline V gene, CDR1 is MGHDK and CDR2 is SYGVNS. This CDR3 contains 14 residues. The V end lost 5 bases, the J end lost 3 bases, and 13 bases lay between the germline ends. The CDR3 DNA follows: TGTGCCAGCAGTAACAGGGTCGGGGACACTGAAGCTTTCTTT. As protein: CASSNRVGDTEAFF.

The chain uses TRBV28 and TRBJ1-2; D is unresolved. CDR1 is MDHEN and CDR2 is SYDVKM in the germline V gene. Trimming pared 7 bases from V and 4 bases from J, leaving 13 bases between. This CDR3 spans 13 amino acids. CDR3 coding DNA: TGTGCCAGCAATACTCTGACGTCCTATGGCTACACCTTC. Residues: CASNTLTSYGYTF.

J is TRBJ2-3 and V is TRBV4-3; D not resolved. This CDR3 spans 13 amino acids. In germline, CDR1 is LGHNA, CDR2 YSLEER. The V end lost 0 bases, the J end lost 6 bases, and 7 bases lay between the germline ends. The CDR3 DNA is TGCGCCAGCAGCCAAGATATAGGGGATACGCAGTATTTT. This encodes CASSQDIGDTQYF.

The count of this clone is one. The chain joins TRBV10-3 to TRBJ1-2, with TRBD1 matching over 9 bases. Germline CDR1 is ENHRY and CDR2 is SYGVKD. The CDR3 has 14 residues. The V and J ends lost 7 bases and 3 bases, in that order; junction bases with no gene match: 6. This chain's CDR3 is CAINGQGLDYGYTF. The CDR3 coding sequence is TGTGCCATCAACGGACAGGGGCTCGACTATGGCTACACCTTC.

The gene calls are TRBV29-1 and TRBJ2-4, with TRBD2 matching over 10 bases. CDR1 SQVTM and CDR2 ANQGSEA come from the germline V gene. Unmatched junction bases numbered 8, after V lost 4 bases and J lost 8 bases. This CDR3 comprises 14 residues. CDR3 nucleotides: TGCAGCGTTGGTAGCGGGAGGATTAGGGACATTCAGTACTTC. Protein sequence: CSVGSGRIRDIQYF. Together with reference TRBV29-1 and TRBJ2-4, the CDR3 gives the full variable domain: SAVISQKPSRDICQRGTSLTIQCQVDSQVTMMFWYRQQPGQSLTLIATANQGSEATYESGFVIDKFPISRPNLTFSTLTVSNMSPEDSSIYLCSVGSGRIRDIQYFGAGTRLSVL.

J is TRBJ1-5 and V is TRBV19, with D possibly being TRBD1 (5 bases). Germline CDR1 LNHDA, CDR2 SQIVND (reference sequence). V shed 7 bases and J shed 4 bases, with 8 bases lying between them. The CDR3 contains 12 residues. The CDR3 loop is CASMRQNQPQHF. The CDR3, as DNA: TGTGCCAGTATGAGACAGAATCAGCCCCAGCATTTT.

This chain links TRBV18 with TRBJ1-3; the D is unclear. Germline-derived CDR1 and CDR2 are KGHSH and LQKENI. This CDR3 has 15 amino acids. Trimming left V 3 bases short and J 0 bases short, with 9 bases between. The DNA for the CDR3 is TGTGCCAGCTCACCCCAAGGCCACTCTGGAAACACCATATATTTT. Protein sequence: CASSPQGHSGNTIYF.

This chain joins TRBV11-2 and TRBJ1-2; 7 bases align to TRBD1. Germline V gene lookup returns CDR1 SGHAT and CDR2 FQNNGV. This CDR3 is built from 12 residues. Trimming cost V 4 bases and J 6 bases; bases outside gene matches: 2. CDR3 sequence reads: CASSSTGHGYTF. In DNA form, the CDR3 reads TGTGCCAGCAGCTCGACAGGGCATGGCTACACCTTC.

J is TRBJ1-4 and V is TRBV18; D is unclear. The CDR3 is 15 residues long. Trimming stripped 5 bases from V and 2 bases from J, with 12 bases between. The germline CDR1 and CDR2 sequences are KGHSH and LQKENI. CDR3 protein: CASSNRQTTNEKLFF. The CDR3 region has the DNA TGTGCCAGCTCAAATCGACAAACTACTAATGAAAAACTGTTTTTT.

This sequence joins TRBV15 and TRBJ2-5; 7 bases match TRBD1. In germline, CDR1 is LNHNV, CDR2 YYDKDF (reference sequence). This CDR3 contains 15 residues. J gave up 3 bases and V 5 bases, and 9 bases lay outside the gene matches. The CDR3 loop reads CATSLRTGHKETQYF. The DNA of the CDR3 is TGTGCCACCAGCCTACGGACAGGTCACAAAGAGACCCAGTACTTC.

In its sample, this clone was seen a few times. The rearrangement uses TRBV19 and TRBJ2-1, with D maybe TRBD2 (6 bases). Germline CDR1 LNHDA, CDR2 SQIVND (reference sequence). This CDR3 comprises 16 residues. V was cut by 6 bases and J by 3 bases, with 18 bases left in between. The CDR3 DNA sequence: TGTGCCAGTAGCCCGACGCGGGGATTTCTCTACAATGAGCAGTTCTTC. It is translated as CASSPTRGFLYNEQFF.

This chain uses TRBV4-1 with TRBJ2-1, with 9 bases that match TRBD2. The CDR3 extends over 21 amino acids. Germline CDR1 reads MGHRA; CDR2 reads YSYEKL. V was clipped by 2 bases and J by 4 bases; unmatched bases: 21. The CDR3 spells CASSQRNFRTSATKYYNEQFF. CDR3 nucleotides: TGCGCCAGCAGCCAACGAAACTTCCGGACTAGCGCCACGAAATATTACAATGAGCAGTTCTTC.

The chain carries TRBV9 and TRBJ2-1; no firm D call. This CDR3 contains 14 residues. Trimming left V 0 bases short and J 5 bases short, with 9 bases between. In germline, CDR1 is SGDLS, CDR2 YYNGEE. The CDR3 DNA is TGTGCCAGCAGCGTAGTGTCAGCAAACAATGAGCAGTTCTTC. Amino acids: CASSVVSANNEQFF.

The chain carries TRBV19 and TRBJ2-3; D unresolved. Trimming stripped 7 bases from V and 3 bases from J, with 14 bases between. CDR1 is LNHDA and CDR2 is SQIVND in the germline V gene (reference sequence). The CDR3 runs 14 residues. The CDR3: CASTTLYGTDTQYF. DNA for the CDR3: TGTGCCAGTACGACTCTGTACGGAACAGATACGCAGTATTTT.

The count of this clone is one. The chain couples TRBV29-1 to TRBJ1-1, with D possibly matching TRBD1 (5 bases). The CDR3 has 13 amino acids. V lost 4 bases to trimming and J lost 8 bases, with 17 bases between them. Germline CDR1 is SQVTM and CDR2 is ANQGSEA. DNA of the CDR3: TGCAGCGTTGGGCAGGGTACTTCCTCCGAAGCTTTCTTT. The encoded protein is CSVGQGTSSEAFF. Using reference TRBV29-1 and TRBJ1-1 for the parts outside the CDR3, the full variable domain is SAVISQKPSRDICQRGTSLTIQCQVDSQVTMMFWYRQQPGQSLTLIATANQGSEATYESGFVIDKFPISRPNLTFSTLTVSNMSPEDSSIYLCSVGQGTSSEAFFGQGTRLTVV.

V usage is TRBV27 and J usage is TRBJ2-2; the D gene is possibly TRBD1 (5 bases). V was cut by 5 bases and J by 1 base, with 11 bases left in between. CDR1 is MNHEY, CDR2 SMNVEV, per germline (reference sequence). The CDR3 loop spans 15 amino acids. The CDR3 DNA reads TGTGCCAGCAGTCCTCATCAGGGGAACACCGGGGAGCTGTTTTTT. This translates into CASSPHQGNTGELFF.

The rearrangement links TRBV4-3 to TRBJ1-5, with a tentative D call TRBD1 (5 bases). This CDR3 has 14 residues. CDR1 is LGHNA, CDR2 YSLEER, per germline. Between the trimmed V and J ends, which lost 1 base and 7 bases, there was a span of 11 bases. Written as DNA, the CDR3 is TGCGCCAGCAGCCAAGTAAGGGGTGGCCAGCCCCAGCATTTT. It translates to CASSQVRGGQPQHF.

The chain couples TRBV4-3 to TRBJ1-1; D gene unclear. CDR1 is LGHNA, CDR2 YSLEER, per germline. The ends were cut back, 5 bases at V and 5 bases at J, with 18 bases in the middle. This CDR3 region has 15 residues. The CDR3 nucleotides are TGCGCCAGCAGCACCCGCGGGGATTTGTGGACTGAAGCTTTCTTT. Translated, it gives CASSTRGDLWTEAFF.

The chain is built from TRBV7-9 and TRBJ2-7, with D uncertain. Germline values: CDR1 SEHNR, CDR2 FQNEAQ (reference sequence). V lost 5 bases to trimming and J lost 5 bases, with 13 bases between them. The CDR3 length is 13 residues. CDR3 sequence (DNA): TGTGCCAGCAGCCCCCAGCCCGAGCACGAGCAGTACTTC. Its protein product is CASSPQPEHEQYF. Looking up the rest from reference TRBV7-9 and TRBJ2-7 gives the full variable domain: DTGVSQNPRHKITKRGQNVTFRCDPISEHNRLYWYRQTLGQGPEFLTYFQNEAQLEKSRLLSDRFSAERPKGSFSTLEIQRTEQGDSAMYLCASSPQPEHEQYFGPGTRLTVT.

The chain links TRBV30 to TRBJ2-2, with D possibly TRBD2 on 7 matching bases. The V gene lost 7 bases and the J gene lost 0 bases, with 18 bases spanning the gap. Germline lookup yields CDR1 GTSNPN and CDR2 SVGIG (reference sequence). The CDR3 contains 16 residues. CDR3 loop: CALGMGGAANTGELFF. Written as DNA, the CDR3 is TGTGCCTTGGGCATGGGGGGGGCCGCGAACACCGGGGAGCTGTTTTTT.

This rearrangement joins TRBV6-5 to TRBJ2-1; possibly TRBD2 for D (5 bases). Germline V gene data show CDR1 as MNHEY and CDR2 as SVGAGI. V gave up 2 bases and J gave up 8 bases, with 13 bases separating them. CDR3 length: 14 residues. CDR3 in amino acids: CASSYGGLPYEQFF. As DNA, the CDR3 is TGTGCCAGCAGTTACGGTGGACTCCCTTATGAGCAGTTCTTC.